This T cell receptor beta chain originates from a study of T cells in Graves' hyperthyroidism and ophthalmopathy. Study-wide context: Specimen type is peripheral blood, collected at initial diagnosis prior to any treatment.

The PBMCs had their origin in about 9.7 ml of fresh peripheral blood. Study results and caveats: Progression to ophthalmopathy was predicted a median of about six months early. The authors' 13 V-J model separated ophthalmopathy from stable hyperthyroidism.

This clonotype was seen many times. Its antigen is still unknown. There were TCR beta CDR3 regions amplified from RNA transcripts. RT-PCR in the first round (using the HTBI primer set) targeted the TCR CDR3. TCRdb fed the multiplex PCR reads into MiXCR, producing one record per CDR3 protein. The sample records some 320,000 distinct CDR3 sequences, roughly an eighth being singletons. The sample taken for sequencing was blood. The clonotype was recovered from a woman aged 35 to 49 with Graves' ophthalmopathy.

This CDR3 is CASSYSFVGQDTDTQYF. In DNA, the CDR3 is TGTGCCAGCAGTTACTCGTTCGTCGGACAGGACACAGATACGCAGTATTTT. This chain uses TRBV6-6 with TRBJ2-3, with 7 nucleotides matching TRBD1. The trim removed 0 bases at V and 2 bases at J, leaving 8 bases unmatched. Germline CDR1 reads MNHNY; CDR2 reads SVGAGI (reference sequence). This CDR3 is built from 17 residues.